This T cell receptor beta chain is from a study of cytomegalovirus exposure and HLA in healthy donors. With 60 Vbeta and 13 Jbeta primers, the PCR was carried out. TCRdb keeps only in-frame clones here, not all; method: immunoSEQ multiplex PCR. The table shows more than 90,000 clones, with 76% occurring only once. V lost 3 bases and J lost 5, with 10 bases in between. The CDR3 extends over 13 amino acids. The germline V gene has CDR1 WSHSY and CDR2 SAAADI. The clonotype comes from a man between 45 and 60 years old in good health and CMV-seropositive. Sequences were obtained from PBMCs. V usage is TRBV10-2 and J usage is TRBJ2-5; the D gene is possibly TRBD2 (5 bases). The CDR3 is CASSERGRETQYF. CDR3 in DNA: TGCGCCAGCAGTGAACGGGGTCGGGAGACCCAGTACTTC.